These 4 T cell receptor beta chains share one sample of origin, sequenced in a study of beta chain features in type 1 diabetes. The isolated RNA, all of it, was reverse transcribed, so expressed TCRB transcripts were what got sequenced. This table comes from immunoSEQ multiplex PCR, and its TCRdb copy is limited to in-frame clones, with some not included. The sample carries hundreds of thousands of clones, about a sixth recorded once. Sequencing used naive CD4+ T cells from blood. The receptors were gathered from a woman aged 18-30 years in good health.

The sample holds a few counts of this clone. The V and J genes are TRBV15 and TRBJ1-5, with 8 positions matching TRBD1. CDR1 is LNHNV and CDR2 is YYDKDF in the germline V gene (reference sequence). After removal of 0 bases from V and 6 bases from J, the junction contained 4 bases not matched to a gene. The CDR3 has 15 amino acids. The CDR3 sequence is CATSRDLTGAQPQHF. DNA of the CDR3: TGTGCCACCAGCAGAGATCTGACAGGGGCTCAGCCCCAGCATTTT.

The rearrangement links TRBV2 to TRBJ2-5; 9 nucleotides align to TRBD2. Germline loops: CDR1 SNHLY, CDR2 FYNNEI. V shed 3 bases and J 7 bases; nucleotides not matched to a gene: 0. The CDR3 contains 12 residues. The CDR3 here is CASSETSGTQYF. The CDR3, as DNA: TGTGCCAGCAGTGAGACTAGCGGGACCCAGTACTTC.

The rearrangement links TRBV15 to TRBJ1-2; 7 nucleotides align to TRBD1. Germline CDR1 LNHNV, CDR2 YYDKDF (reference sequence). Losses at the gene ends were 0 bases for V and 2 bases for J; bases not matched to a gene: 3. The CDR3 has 15 residues. The CDR3 protein is CATSRDSTGNYGYTF. For the CDR3, the DNA is TGTGCCACCAGCAGAGATTCGACAGGGAACTATGGCTACACCTTC.

The chain recombines TRBV9 with TRBJ2-2; 8 bases are shared with TRBD2. The V segment lost 1 base and the J segment 4 bases; nucleotides outside the gene matches: 3. CDR1 and CDR2 from the germline V gene are SGDLS and YYNGEE. The CDR3 consists of 15 residues. The CDR3 is CASSVRTSSTGELFF. The CDR3 DNA is TGTGCCAGCAGCGTAAGGACTAGCAGCACCGGGGAGCTGTTTTTT.